The clone carrying this T cell receptor (beta chain) was counted only a few times. The sample belongs to a study of blood T cell repertoires in COVID-19. How the authors handled the data: Reference gene primer amplification yielded estimated nucleated cell counts. The protocol was immunoSEQ multiplex PCR, while the TCRdb copy is restricted to in-frame clones and leaves out a portion. The V and J calls and the clone size are those of that table, but D and trimming were determined from the DNA. The sample includes 250,000 or so clones, roughly 86% of them seen just once. This CDR3 comprises 14 residues. CDR1 and CDR2 (germline): LGHDT, YNNKEL (reference sequence). The V gene lost 1 base and the J gene lost 5 bases, with 11 bases spanning the gap.

V usage is TRBV3-1 (or the pseudogene TRBV3-2) and J usage is TRBJ2-5, with TRBD2 as a possible D gene (5 bases). The receptor comes from a woman aged 60 to 75 with acute or convalescent COVID-19. Sequencing input: peripheral blood. The DNA for the CDR3 is TGTGCCAGCAGCCAAGGGGGAGTTGGTGAGACCCAGTACTTC. The encoded protein is CASSQGGVGETQYF.